The rows below give T cell receptor beta chains drawn from one sample of a study of read filtering for tumor transcriptome and immune sequencing. One entry per CDR3 protein, called by TCRdb with MiXCR from the reads. The table has 35,000 to 50,000 distinct CDR3 sequences, 13% to 15% seen once. The sequencing input was a population of CD138-negative cells sorted from bone marrow. Receptors were obtained from a donor over 35 with multiple myeloma. The CDR3 runs from the conserved cysteine through the conserved F or W. D genes are given only for firm matches. Clone size is given for some rows only: seen once, a few or many times, or a class if the clone is expanded.

cdr3_aa cdr3_nt clone_size v_call d_call j_call
CASSLEDRALSNTEAFF TGTGCCAGCAGCTTAGAGGACAGGGCGCTTTCGAACACTGAAGCTTTCTTT many TRBV7-8 TRBD1 TRBJ1-1
CASSLEIRGTDTQYF TGCGCCAGCAGCTTGGAGATACGTGGCACAGATACGCAGTATTTT many TRBV5-1 - TRBJ2-3
CASSQQVASSYNEQFF TGCGCCAGCAGCCAACAGGTGGCTAGCTCCTACAATGAGCAGTTCTTC many TRBV4-1 - TRBJ2-1
CSVEKGQTYEQYF TGCAGCGTTGAAAAGGGACAGACCTACGAGCAGTACTTC - TRBV29-1 TRBD1 TRBJ2-7
CSARKYGAMQEQSF TGCAGTGCTAGGAAATACGGGGCGATGCAAGAGCAGTCCTTC - TRBV20-1 - TRBJ2-1
CSGGGWPGNEQFF TGCAGCGGCGGGGGTTGGCCCGGCAATGAGCAGTTCTTC many TRBV29-1 TRBD2 TRBJ2-1
CASLPENTGELFF TGTGCCAGCCTGCCAGAGAACACCGGGGAGCTGTTTTTT many TRBV7-6 - TRBJ2-2
CASSRTGTSDNNEQFF TGTGCCAGCAGCCGAACCGGGACTAGCGATAACAATGAGCAGTTCTTC many TRBV7-9 TRBD2 TRBJ2-1
CSASKRVRGTGQYNEQFF TGCAGTGCATCAAAAAGGGTTAGGGGGACAGGGCAATACAATGAGCAGTTCTTC many TRBV20-1 TRBD1 TRBJ2-1
CASSLPQGVNEQYF TGTGCCAGCAGCTTACCGCAGGGGGTCAACGAGCAGTACTTC many TRBV7-2 TRBD1 TRBJ2-7
CASSLAAAHDNIQYF TGTGCCAGCAGCCTAGCAGCGGCCCACGACAACATTCAGTACTTC many TRBV3-1 - TRBJ2-4
CASSMSQVNEQFF TGTGCCAGTAGTATGTCACAAGTCAATGAGCAGTTCTTC - TRBV19 - TRBJ2-1
CASTPGAAGSYNEQFF TGCGCCAGCACCCCGGGAGCAGCGGGCTCCTACAATGAGCAGTTCTTC many TRBV5-1 - TRBJ2-1
CSAQRDRPSYNEQFF TGCAGTGCGCAGAGGGACCGCCCGTCCTACAATGAGCAGTTCTTC many TRBV20-1 - TRBJ2-1
CASSERSYEQYF TGCGCCAGCAGTGAGCGGTCCTACGAGCAGTACTTC many TRBV10-2 - TRBJ2-7
CASSLVLGSGSPGELFF TGTGCCAGCAGTTTAGTATTGGGTAGCGGGAGTCCCGGGGAGCTGTTTTTT once TRBV27 TRBD2 TRBJ2-2
CASSLAGQVNTEAFF TGTGCCAGCAGCTTAGCTGGACAGGTGAACACTGAAGCTTTCTTT many TRBV7-9 TRBD1 TRBJ1-1
CSARDTRGEQYF TGCAGTGCTAGAGACACGCGGGGCGAGCAGTACTTC many TRBV20-1 - TRBJ2-7
CASSLRNEQFF TGTGCCAGCAGTTTAAGGAATGAGCAGTTCTTC many TRBV28 - TRBJ2-1
CASSLSGTGRTEAFF TGTGCCAGCAGTTTAAGCGGGACAGGGCGGACTGAAGCTTTCTTT medium-sized TRBV7-6 TRBD1 TRBJ1-1
CASSVGSSIGELFF TGCGCCAGCAGCGTTGGAAGCAGTATCGGGGAGCTGTTTTTT many TRBV5-1 - TRBJ2-2
CASSLEPGLRGPETQYF TGCGCCAGCAGCCTAGAACCGGGTCTACGGGGGCCAGAGACCCAGTACTTC many TRBV5-1 - TRBJ2-5
CASSVQGASGETQYF TGTGCCAGCAGCGTCCAGGGGGCGTCAGGGGAGACCCAGTACTTC few TRBV9 TRBD1 TRBJ2-5